The clone carrying this TCR beta chain was counted ten times or more. This CDR3 spans 14 amino acids. The ends were cut back, 3 bases at V and 3 bases at J, with 10 bases in the middle. These data belong to a study of T cells in Graves' hyperthyroidism and ophthalmopathy. Amplification of TCR beta CDR3 regions used RNA as the template. An initial round of RT-PCR targeting the TCR CDR3 relied on the HTBI primer set. TCRdb re-called the multiplex PCR reads through MiXCR, storing one row per CDR3 protein. This repertoire shows roughly 660,000 distinct CDR3 sequences, around 16% found once; its top ten account for roughly a sixth.

The V gene is TRBV12-3 or TRBV12-4, the J gene TRBJ2-3, with a possible D match to TRBD2 (6 bases). Sequencing input: blood. The source of this sequence is a man aged 45 to 65 with Graves' hyperthyroidism. CDR3 in DNA: TGTGCCAGCAGTTTCGGGGGAGTGACAGATACGCAGTATTTT. As protein: CASSFGGVTDTQYF.